One T cell receptor beta chain is described in this entry. This record comes from a study of cytomegalovirus exposure and HLA in healthy donors. Trimming pared 0 bases from V and 3 bases from J, leaving 7 bases between. The CDR3 loop spans 14 amino acids. Germline V gene sequence: CDR1 SGHDT, CDR2 YYEEEE. The study ran its PCR with 60 Vbeta and 13 Jbeta primers. The protocol was immunoSEQ multiplex PCR, while the TCRdb copy is restricted to in-frame clones and leaves out a portion. Found here are fewer than 100,000 clones; the top ten clones hold about 3.8%. The receptor comes from a man aged 18-30 years in good health and CMV-seropositive. Sequencing used PBMCs. The genes are TRBV5-6 and TRBJ1-5; D ambiguous. The CDR3 coding sequence is TGTGCCAGCAGCTTGGGGCAGGTCAATCAGCCCCAGCATTTT. Translating gives CASSLGQVNQPQHF.